The 10 T cell receptor beta chains below all came from one sample that was sequenced in a study of T-cell memory formation after mild COVID-19. TCRdb analysed the 5' RACE reads with MiXCR anew, one entry per CDR3 protein. The table has some 180,000 distinct CDR3 sequences, about an eighth seen once. What was sequenced was PBMCs or a T cell subset sorted from them (not recorded which). These receptors were obtained from a man aged 18-30 years who had mild COVID-19 (a few samples of this study predate the infection). Cell type and time point are not known.

The V and J genes are TRBV11-2 and TRBJ1-2; D not certain. The CDR3 totals 16 residues. Germline values: CDR1 SGHAT, CDR2 FQNNGV. The V end lost 1 base, the J end lost 3 bases, and 15 bases lay between the germline ends. This CDR3 is CASSLVQSRIYYGYTF. The DNA of the CDR3 is TGTGCCAGCAGCTTAGTCCAGTCCCGAATTTACTATGGCTACACCTTC.

This clonotype was detected a few times. For the CDR3, the DNA is TGTGCCAGCACCCCAGGGGTTGCTGGCTACACCTTC. Translation gives CASTPGVAGYTF. V and J are TRBV12-3 or TRBV12-4 and TRBJ1-2, with a tentative D call TRBD1 (6 bases). The CDR3 extends over 12 amino acids. V lost 7 bases, J lost 7 bases, and 13 bases lay in between.

The chain has TRBV21-1 and TRBJ2-7; the table's D call, TRBD1, was not checked against the DNA. TRBV21-1 is an annotated pseudogene. The CDR3 covers 12 residues. As DNA, the CDR3 is TGTGCCAGCAGCCCCCTAAGCGGCGAGCAGTACTTC. Protein: CASSPLSGEQYF.

The chain combines TRBV27 with TRBJ2-3; 10 bases are shared with TRBD2. In germline, CDR1 is MNHEY, CDR2 SMNVEV (reference sequence). The CDR3 spans 15 residues. Trimming at V came to 6 bases and at J to 8 bases, leaving 11 bases not matched to a gene. Written as DNA, the CDR3 is TGTGCCAGCAGCCGCCCGACGGCTAGCGGGGGTACGCAGTATTTT. Translation: CASSRPTASGGTQYF.

The chain employs TRBV18 and TRBJ2-3, with 10 bases identical to TRBD1. Looked up from germline, CDR1 is KGHSH and CDR2 is LQKENI. V shed 3 bases, J shed 3 bases, and the junction held 6 bases outside the gene matches. The CDR3 extends over 16 amino acids. For the CDR3, the DNA is TGTGCCAGCTCACCTCTCCCGGGACAGGGGACAGATACGCAGTATTTT. Residues: CASSPLPGQGTDTQYF. Full variable domain (remainder filled in from reference TRBV18 and TRBJ2-3): NAGVMQNPRHLVRRRGQEARLRCSPMKGHSHVYWYRQLPEEGLKFMVYLQKENIIDESGMPKERFSAEFPKEGPSILRIQQVVRGDSAAYFCASSPLPGQGTDTQYFGPGTRLTVL.

This clonotype came up a few times. The chain employs TRBV7-9 and TRBJ1-1, with D possibly matching TRBD1 (5 bases). Between the trimmed V and J ends, which lost 5 bases and 1 base, there was a span of 11 bases. The germline gives CDR1 SEHNR, CDR2 FQNEAQ (reference sequence). The CDR3 sequence is 14 residues long. CDR3 amino acids: CASSIHDRNTEAFF. The CDR3 DNA sequence: TGTGCCAGCAGCATCCATGACAGGAACACTGAAGCTTTCTTT.

This clonotype was detected ten times or more. The chain has TRBV9 and TRBJ1-6; 8 bases are a match to TRBD1. Germline CDR1 is SGDLS and CDR2 is YYNGEE. This CDR3 is 14 amino acids long. Unmatched junction bases numbered 5, after V lost 4 bases and J lost 8 bases. This CDR3 is CASSPGQGDSPLHF. CDR3 DNA sequence: TGTGCCAGCAGCCCCGGACAGGGAGATTCACCCCTCCACTTT.

Only a few counts were recorded for this clonotype. This sequence joins TRBV20-1 and TRBJ1-5; D is ambiguous. The germline CDR1 and CDR2 sequences are DFQATT and SNEGSKA (reference sequence). The germline V and J ends were trimmed by 7 bases and 5 bases, with 12 bases remaining between them. The CDR3 extends over 12 amino acids. This CDR3 reads CSVGSPDQPQHF. DNA of the CDR3: TGCAGTGTGGGCAGCCCAGATCAGCCCCAGCATTTT.

J is TRBJ2-3 and V is TRBV7-2; 12 nucleotides align to TRBD2. The CDR3 contains 17 residues. From germline, CDR1 is SGHTA and CDR2 FQGNSA. Trimming took 3 bases from V and 8 from J; bases not matched to a gene: 12. The CDR3 DNA sequence: TGTGCCAGCAGCTTTAACCTCCTAGCGGGGGGGCATCTTACGCAGTATTTT. It encodes CASSFNLLAGGHLTQYF.

This chain connects TRBV11-2 to TRBJ2-6; D is tentatively TRBD1 or TRBD2 (5 bases each). The V end was cut by 6 bases, the J end by 0 bases, with 12 bases between. Germline loops: CDR1 SGHAT, CDR2 FQNNGV. The CDR3 is made up of 16 amino acids. The CDR3 nucleotides read TGTGCCAGCAGTGCCGGGGCAAACTCTGGGGCCAACGTCCTGACTTTC. Amino acids: CASSAGANSGANVLTF.